This TCR beta chain was found in a study of T cell clonality in common variable immunodeficiency. General study findings and limits: Fewer deletions and N-nucleotide insertions were reportedly seen in common variable immunodeficiency TCR beta sequences.

TCRdb's table, derived via immunoSEQ multiplex PCR, lists solely in-frame clones and lacks some. The data show about 42,000 clones, none appearing only once, with around 5.8% held by the ten largest. The germline V gene encodes CDR1 LNHDA and CDR2 SQIVND (reference sequence). The trim removed 5 bases at V and 9 bases at J, leaving 10 bases unmatched. The CDR3 has 16 amino acids. This clone was counted at least ten times. Its antigen is not identified. The read ends 3 residues shy of where the CDR3 ends; the end is completed using the germline J gene. The rearrangement links TRBV19 to TRBJ1-6; 10 bases agree with TRBD1. Sequenced input: peripheral blood mononuclear cells. The sequence was obtained from a human donor with common variable immunodeficiency. Here the CDR3 reads CASSVTGTGVGSPLHF. The sequenced CDR3 bases are TGTGCCAGTAGTGTTACCGGGACAGGGGTTGGTTCACCC.